This T cell receptor (beta chain) was sequenced in a study of response to subunit inactivated influenza vaccine. The study's findings and limits: It was suggested by the authors that few new T cells are recruited by each seasonal influenza vaccination.

TCRdb re-called the RT-PCR reads with MiXCR, one entry per CDR3 protein. Counted here are 150,000 to 200,000 distinct CDR3 sequences, about a tenth occurring once; the ten biggest clones make up 9.5% to 15%. The CDR3 is 16 amino acids. Looked up from germline, CDR1 is SGHVS and CDR2 is FNYEAQ. J gave up 0 bases and V 2 bases, and 2 bases lay outside the gene matches. Note on this clonotype: What it binds is not known.

Source: non-naive T cells sorted from PBMCs, taken around seven weeks after vaccination. This receptor was obtained from a man aged 50 to 60 who received an inactivated influenza vaccine. The genes are TRBV7-6 and TRBJ2-1; 9 nucleotides align to TRBD2. This CDR3 is CASSLRGRASYNEQFF. DNA for the CDR3: TGTGCCAGCAGCTTACGCGGGAGGGCCTCCTACAATGAGCAGTTCTTC.